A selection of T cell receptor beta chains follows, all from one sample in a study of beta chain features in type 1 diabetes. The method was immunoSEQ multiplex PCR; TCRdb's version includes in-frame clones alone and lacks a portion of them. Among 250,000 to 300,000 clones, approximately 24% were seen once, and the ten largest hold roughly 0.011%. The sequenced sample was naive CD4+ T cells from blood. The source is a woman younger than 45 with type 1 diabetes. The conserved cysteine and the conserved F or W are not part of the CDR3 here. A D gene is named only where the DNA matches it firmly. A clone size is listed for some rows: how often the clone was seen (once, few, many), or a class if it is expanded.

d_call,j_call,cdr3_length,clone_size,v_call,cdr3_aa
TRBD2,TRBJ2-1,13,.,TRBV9,ASSVAGLPYNEQF
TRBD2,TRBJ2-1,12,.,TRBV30,AFQTSGSYNEQF
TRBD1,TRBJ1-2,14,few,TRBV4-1,ASSQPVHGTGYGYT
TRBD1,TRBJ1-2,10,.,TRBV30,AWLGQGYGYT
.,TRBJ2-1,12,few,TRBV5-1,ASSFGPGNNEQF
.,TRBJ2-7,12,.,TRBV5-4,ASSPRGAVYEQY
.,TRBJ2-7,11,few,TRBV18,ASSPNADREQY
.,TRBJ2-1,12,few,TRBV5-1,ASSLGPAGNEQF
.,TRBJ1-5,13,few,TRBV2,ASSLSTGSNQPQH
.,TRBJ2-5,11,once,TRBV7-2,ASSSWSSETQY
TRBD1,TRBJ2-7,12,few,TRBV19,ASRTRGQAYEQY
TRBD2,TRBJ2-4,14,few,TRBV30,AWSYRGERFKNIQY
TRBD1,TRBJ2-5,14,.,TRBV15,ATSRMGQGLAETQY
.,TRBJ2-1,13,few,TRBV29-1,SVERSGRAVHEQF
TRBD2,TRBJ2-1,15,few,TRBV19,ASSWTSGQLPAHEQF
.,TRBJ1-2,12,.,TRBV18,ASSPLGGLDGYT
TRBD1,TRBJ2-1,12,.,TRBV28,AAKETGVYNEQF
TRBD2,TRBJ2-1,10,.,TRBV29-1,SAGRIGNEQF
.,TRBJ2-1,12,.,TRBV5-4,ASKRVLAHNEQF
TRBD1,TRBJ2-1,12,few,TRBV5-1,ASSQGQGIDEQF
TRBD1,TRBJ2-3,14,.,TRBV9,ASSVAWDRGPDTQY
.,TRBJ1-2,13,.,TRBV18,ASSPLGGGIRGYT